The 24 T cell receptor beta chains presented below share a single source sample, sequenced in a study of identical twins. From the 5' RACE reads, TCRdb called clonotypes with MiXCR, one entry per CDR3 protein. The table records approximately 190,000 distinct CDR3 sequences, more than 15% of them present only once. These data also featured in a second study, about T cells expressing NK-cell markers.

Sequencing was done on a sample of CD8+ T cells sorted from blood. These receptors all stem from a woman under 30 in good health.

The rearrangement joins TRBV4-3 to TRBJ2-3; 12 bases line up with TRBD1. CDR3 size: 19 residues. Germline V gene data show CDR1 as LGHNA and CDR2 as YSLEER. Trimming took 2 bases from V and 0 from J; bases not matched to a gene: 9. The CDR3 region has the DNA TGCGCCAGCAGCCAACACGGGACAGGGGGCCCTCCTAGCACAGATACGCAGTATTTT. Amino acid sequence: CASSQHGTGGPPSTDTQYF.

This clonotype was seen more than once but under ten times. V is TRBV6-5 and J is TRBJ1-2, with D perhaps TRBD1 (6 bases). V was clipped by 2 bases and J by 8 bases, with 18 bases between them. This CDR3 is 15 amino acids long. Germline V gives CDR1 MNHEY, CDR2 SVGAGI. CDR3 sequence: CASSYNGGLVSGYTF. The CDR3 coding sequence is TGTGCCAGCAGTTACAACGGGGGCCTAGTGTCAGGCTACACCTTC.

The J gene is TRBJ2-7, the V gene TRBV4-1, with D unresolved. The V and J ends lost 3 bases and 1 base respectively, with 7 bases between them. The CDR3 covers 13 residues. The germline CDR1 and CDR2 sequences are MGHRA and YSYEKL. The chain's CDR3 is CASSHWPSYEQYF. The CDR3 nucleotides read TGCGCCAGCAGCCACTGGCCTTCCTACGAGCAGTACTTC.

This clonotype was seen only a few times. The CDR3: CASRTSGIYNEQFF. The CDR3 nucleotides are TGTGCCAGCAGGACTAGCGGGATCTACAATGAGCAGTTCTTC. The chain has TRBV2 and TRBJ2-1; 11 bases agree with TRBD2. J was trimmed by 3 bases and V by 6 bases; bases with no gene match: 1. The germline CDR1 and CDR2 sequences are SNHLY and FYNNEI. The CDR3 is 14 residues long.

In DNA form, the CDR3 reads TGTGCCAGCAGAGGACAGGTGGAGTGGACCCAGTACTTC. Protein sequence: CASRGQVEWTQYF. The chain employs TRBV6-1 and TRBJ2-5, with TRBD1 matching 7 bases. Germline loops: CDR1 MNHNS, CDR2 SASEGT. J lost 7 bases, V lost 6 bases, and 8 bases had no gene match. The CDR3 runs 13 residues.

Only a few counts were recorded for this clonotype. CDR3 loop: CASIQGFLTSTGELFF. CDR3 coding DNA: TGTGCCAGCATCCAAGGATTCCTAACGAGCACCGGGGAGCTGTTTTTT. V is TRBV6-1 and J is TRBJ2-2; D remains ambiguous. The CDR3 has 16 amino acids. Germline-derived CDR1 and CDR2 are MNHNS and SASEGT. V lost 7 bases and J 4 bases, leaving 19 bases between the germline ends.

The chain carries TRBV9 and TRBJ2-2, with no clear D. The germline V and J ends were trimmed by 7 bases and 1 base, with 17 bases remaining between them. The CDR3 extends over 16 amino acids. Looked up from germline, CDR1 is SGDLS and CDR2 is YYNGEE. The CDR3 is CASGVSTQKNTGELFF. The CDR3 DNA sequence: TGTGCCAGCGGGGTCTCTACTCAAAAGAACACCGGGGAGCTGTTTTTT.

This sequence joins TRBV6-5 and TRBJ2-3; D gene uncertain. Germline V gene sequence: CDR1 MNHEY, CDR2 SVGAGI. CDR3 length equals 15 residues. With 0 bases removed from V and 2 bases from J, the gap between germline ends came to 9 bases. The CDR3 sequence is CASSYSAYPTDTQYF. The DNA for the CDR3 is TGTGCCAGCAGTTACTCGGCCTACCCCACAGATACGCAGTATTTT.

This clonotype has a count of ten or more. The CDR3 is CASSLGDLTGNEQFF. As DNA, the CDR3 is TGTGCCAGCAGCTTAGGGGACCTGACGGGGAATGAGCAGTTCTTC. The V and J genes are TRBV7-9 and TRBJ2-1; either TRBD1 or TRBD2 may supply D (5 bases each). Between the trimmed V and J ends, which lost 1 base and 7 bases, there was a span of 14 bases. CDR1 is SEHNR and CDR2 is FQNEAQ in the germline V gene (reference sequence). There are 15 residues in the CDR3.

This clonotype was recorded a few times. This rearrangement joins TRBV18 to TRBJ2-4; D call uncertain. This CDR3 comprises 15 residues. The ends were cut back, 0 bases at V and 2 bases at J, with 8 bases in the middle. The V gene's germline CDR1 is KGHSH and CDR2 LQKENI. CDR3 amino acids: CASSPPISSKNIQYF. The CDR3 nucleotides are TGTGCCAGCTCACCACCGATCAGCTCCAAAAACATTCAGTACTTC.

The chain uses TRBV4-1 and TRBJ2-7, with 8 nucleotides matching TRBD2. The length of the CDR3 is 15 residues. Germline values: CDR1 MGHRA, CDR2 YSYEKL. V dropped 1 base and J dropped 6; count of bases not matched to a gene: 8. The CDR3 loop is CASSQVVAGSGEQYF. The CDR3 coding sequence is TGCGCCAGCAGCCAAGTGGTAGCGGGATCTGGCGAGCAGTACTTC.

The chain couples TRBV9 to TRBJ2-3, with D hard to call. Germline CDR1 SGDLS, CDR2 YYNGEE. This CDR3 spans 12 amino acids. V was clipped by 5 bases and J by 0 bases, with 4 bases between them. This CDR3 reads CASRGSTDTQYF. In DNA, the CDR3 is TGTGCCAGCAGGGGGAGCACAGATACGCAGTATTTT.

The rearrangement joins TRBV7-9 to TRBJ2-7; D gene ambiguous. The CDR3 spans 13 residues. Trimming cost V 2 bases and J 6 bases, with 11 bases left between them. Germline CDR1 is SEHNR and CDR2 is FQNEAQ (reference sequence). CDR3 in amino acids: CASSLLSRPEQYF. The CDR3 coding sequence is TGTGCCAGCAGCTTATTATCGCGTCCCGAGCAGTACTTC.

The CDR3 DNA reads TGTGCCAGCCTACGCCCGGGGAGGGAGACCCAGTACTTC. Residues: CASLRPGRETQYF. The chain has TRBV6-6 and TRBJ2-5, with D tentatively TRBD2 (6 bases). The CDR3 is 13 residues long. Germline-derived CDR1 and CDR2 are MNHNY and SVGAGI (reference sequence). Trimming removed 8 bases at V and 5 bases at J, with 15 bases between.

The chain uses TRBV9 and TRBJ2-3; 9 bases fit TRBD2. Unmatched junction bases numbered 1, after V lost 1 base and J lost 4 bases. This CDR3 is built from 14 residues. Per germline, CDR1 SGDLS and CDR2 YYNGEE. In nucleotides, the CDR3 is TGTGCCAGCAGCGTATTAGCGGGAGCAGATACGCAGTATTTT. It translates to CASSVLAGADTQYF.

The CDR3: CASSSGTSGMSLSTDTQYF. The CDR3 DNA sequence: TGCGCCAGCAGCTCCGGGACTAGCGGGATGAGTCTAAGCACAGATACGCAGTATTTT. This chain connects TRBV5-1 to TRBJ2-3; TRBD2 aligns across 13 bases. Germline V CDR1 and CDR2: SGHRS, YFSETQ. The CDR3 runs 19 residues. V dropped 3 bases and J dropped 0; count of bases not matched to a gene: 10.

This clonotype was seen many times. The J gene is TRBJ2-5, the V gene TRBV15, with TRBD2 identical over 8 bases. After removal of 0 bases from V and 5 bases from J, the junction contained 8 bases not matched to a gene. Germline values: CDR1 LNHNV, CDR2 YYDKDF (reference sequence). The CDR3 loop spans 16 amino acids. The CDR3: CATSRDRGSGAETQYF. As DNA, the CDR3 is TGTGCCACCAGCAGAGATCGGGGTAGCGGGGCGGAGACCCAGTACTTC.

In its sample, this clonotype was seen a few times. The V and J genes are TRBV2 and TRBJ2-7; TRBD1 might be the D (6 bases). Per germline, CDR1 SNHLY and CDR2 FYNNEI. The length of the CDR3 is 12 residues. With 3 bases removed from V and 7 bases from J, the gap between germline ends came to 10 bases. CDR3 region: CASSEIRGEQYF. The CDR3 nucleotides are TGTGCCAGCAGTGAGATTAGGGGGGAGCAGTACTTC.

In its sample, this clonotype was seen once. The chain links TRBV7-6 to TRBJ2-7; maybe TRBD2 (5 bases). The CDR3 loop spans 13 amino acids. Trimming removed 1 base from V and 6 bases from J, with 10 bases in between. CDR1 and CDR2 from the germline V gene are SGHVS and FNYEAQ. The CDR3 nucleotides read TGTGCCAGCAGCTTAGAAAGCGGAACCGAGCAGTACTTC. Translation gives CASSLESGTEQYF.

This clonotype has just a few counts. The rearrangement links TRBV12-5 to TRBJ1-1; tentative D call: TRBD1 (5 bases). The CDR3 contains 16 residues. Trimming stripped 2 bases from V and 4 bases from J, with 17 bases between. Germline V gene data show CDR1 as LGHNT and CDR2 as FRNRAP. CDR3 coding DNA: TGTGCTAGTGGTTTGTTTTCCCAGGGTGGCGGCACTGAAGCTTTCTTT. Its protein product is CASGLFSQGGGTEAFF.

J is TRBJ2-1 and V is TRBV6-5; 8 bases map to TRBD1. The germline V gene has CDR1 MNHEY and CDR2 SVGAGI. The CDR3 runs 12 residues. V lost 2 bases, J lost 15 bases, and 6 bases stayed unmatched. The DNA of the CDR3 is TGTGCCAGCAGTTACCCCGGACAGGGTCCGTTCTTC. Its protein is CASSYPGQGPFF.

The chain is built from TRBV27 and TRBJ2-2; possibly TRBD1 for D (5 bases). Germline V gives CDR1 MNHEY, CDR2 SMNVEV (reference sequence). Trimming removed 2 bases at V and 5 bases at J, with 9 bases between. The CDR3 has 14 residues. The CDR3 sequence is CASSLQGWTGELFF. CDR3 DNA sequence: TGTGCCAGCAGTTTACAGGGTTGGACCGGGGAGCTGTTTTTT.

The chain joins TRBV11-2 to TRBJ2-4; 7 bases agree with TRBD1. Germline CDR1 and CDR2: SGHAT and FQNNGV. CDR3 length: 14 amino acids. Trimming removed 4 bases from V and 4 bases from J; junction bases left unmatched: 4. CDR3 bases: TGTGCCAGCAGCTCCGACAGGGAGAAAAACATTCAGTACTTC. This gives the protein CASSSDREKNIQYF.

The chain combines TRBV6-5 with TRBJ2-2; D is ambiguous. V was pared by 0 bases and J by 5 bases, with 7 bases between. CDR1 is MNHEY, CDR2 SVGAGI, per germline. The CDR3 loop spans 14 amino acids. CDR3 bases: TGTGCCAGCAGTTACTCGATGGGAACCGGGGAGCTGTTTTTT. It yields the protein CASSYSMGTGELFF.